This entry features one T cell receptor (beta chain) sequence. Some clones are missing from TCRdb's copy, which holds only in-frame ones; the method was immunoSEQ multiplex PCR. This sample has 94,000 or so clones, with roughly 87% found just once. This record comes from a study of T cell responses to AZD1222 COVID-19 vaccine. Germline V gene lookup returns CDR1 SQVTM and CDR2 ANQGSEA. V was clipped by 4 bases and J by 5 bases, with 20 bases between them. This CDR3 is 15 amino acids long. The chain uses TRBV29-1 and TRBJ1-1; no clear D gene. The material sequenced was peripheral blood, taken on day 0 of AZD1222 vaccination. The origin of this receptor is an adult in good health. DNA of the CDR3: TGCAGCGTTGTATCACAACTTCAGCGGGGAACTGAAGCTTTCTTT. Translated, it gives CSVVSQLQRGTEAFF.